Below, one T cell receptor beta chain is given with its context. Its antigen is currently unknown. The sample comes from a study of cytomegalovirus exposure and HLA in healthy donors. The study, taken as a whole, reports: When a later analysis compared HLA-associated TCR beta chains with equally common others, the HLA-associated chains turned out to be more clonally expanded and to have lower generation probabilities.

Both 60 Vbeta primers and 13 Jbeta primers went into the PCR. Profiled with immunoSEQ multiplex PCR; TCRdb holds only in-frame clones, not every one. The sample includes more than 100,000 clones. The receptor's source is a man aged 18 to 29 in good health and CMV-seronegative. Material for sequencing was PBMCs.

The CDR3 DNA sequence: TGTGCCAGTGGACAGGCCTTATCCTACGAGCAGTACTTC. Translated: CASGQALSYEQYF. The chain carries TRBV9 and TRBJ2-7; 7 nucleotides match TRBD1. The germline V gene has CDR1 SGDLS and CDR2 YYNGEE. CDR3 size: 13 residues. Unmatched junction bases numbered 6, after V lost 8 bases and J lost 1 base.